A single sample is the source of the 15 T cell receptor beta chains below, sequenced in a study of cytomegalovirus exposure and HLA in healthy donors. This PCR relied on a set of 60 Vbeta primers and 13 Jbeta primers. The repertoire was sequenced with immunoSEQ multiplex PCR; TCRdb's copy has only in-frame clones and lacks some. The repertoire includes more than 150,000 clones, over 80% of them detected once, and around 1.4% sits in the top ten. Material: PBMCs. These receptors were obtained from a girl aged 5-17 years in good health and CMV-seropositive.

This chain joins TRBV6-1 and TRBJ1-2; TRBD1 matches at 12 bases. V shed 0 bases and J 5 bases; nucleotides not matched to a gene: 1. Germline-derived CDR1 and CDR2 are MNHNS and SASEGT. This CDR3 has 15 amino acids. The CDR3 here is CASSEAGQGAYGYTF. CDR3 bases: TGTGCCAGCAGTGAAGCGGGACAGGGGGCGTATGGCTACACCTTC.

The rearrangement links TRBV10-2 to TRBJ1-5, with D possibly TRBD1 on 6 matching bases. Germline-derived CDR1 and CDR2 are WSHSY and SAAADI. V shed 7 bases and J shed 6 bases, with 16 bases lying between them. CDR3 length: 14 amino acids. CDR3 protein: CASKIGRGIQPQHF. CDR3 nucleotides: TGCGCCAGCAAGATCGGCAGGGGCATTCAGCCCCAGCATTTT.

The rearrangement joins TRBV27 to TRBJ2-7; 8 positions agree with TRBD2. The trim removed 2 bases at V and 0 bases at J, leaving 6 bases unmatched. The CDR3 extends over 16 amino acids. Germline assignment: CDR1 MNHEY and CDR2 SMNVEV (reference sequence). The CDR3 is CASSLPGTRDSYEQYF. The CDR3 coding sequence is TGTGCCAGCAGTTTACCGGGGACTAGGGACTCCTACGAGCAGTACTTC.

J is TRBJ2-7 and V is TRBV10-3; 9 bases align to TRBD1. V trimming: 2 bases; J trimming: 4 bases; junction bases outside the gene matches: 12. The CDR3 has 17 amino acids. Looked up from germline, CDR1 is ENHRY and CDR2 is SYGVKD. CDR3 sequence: CAISEPPDRGGGYEQYF. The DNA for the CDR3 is TGTGCCATCAGTGAGCCCCCGGACAGGGGCGGAGGATACGAGCAGTACTTC.

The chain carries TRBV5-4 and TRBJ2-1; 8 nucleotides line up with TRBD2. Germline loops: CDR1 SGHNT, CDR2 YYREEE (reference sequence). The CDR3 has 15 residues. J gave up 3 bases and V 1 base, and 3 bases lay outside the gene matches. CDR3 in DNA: TGTGCCAGCAGCTTGAGGCTAGCGGGCTACAATGAGCAGTTCTTC. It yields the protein CASSLRLAGYNEQFF.

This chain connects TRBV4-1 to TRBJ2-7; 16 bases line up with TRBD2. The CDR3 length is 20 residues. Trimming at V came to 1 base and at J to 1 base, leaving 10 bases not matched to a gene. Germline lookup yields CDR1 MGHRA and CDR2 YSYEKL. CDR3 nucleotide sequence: TGCGCCAGCAGCCAAGTGCCCCCGGGACTAGCGGGAGGGACTTCCTACGAGCAGTACTTC. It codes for CASSQVPPGLAGGTSYEQYF.

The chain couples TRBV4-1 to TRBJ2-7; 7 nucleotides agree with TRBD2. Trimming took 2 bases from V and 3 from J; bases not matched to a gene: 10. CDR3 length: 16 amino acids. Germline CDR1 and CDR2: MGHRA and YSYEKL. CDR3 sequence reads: CASSQIFLAGRYEQYF. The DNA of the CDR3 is TGCGCCAGCAGCCAAATTTTTTTAGCGGGCCGCTACGAGCAGTACTTC.

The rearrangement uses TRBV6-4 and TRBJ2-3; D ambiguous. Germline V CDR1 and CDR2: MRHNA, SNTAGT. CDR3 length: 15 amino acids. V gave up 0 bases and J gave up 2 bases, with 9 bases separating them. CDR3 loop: CASSDSQEPTDTQYF. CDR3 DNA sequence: TGTGCCAGCAGTGACTCTCAAGAGCCCACAGATACGCAGTATTTT.

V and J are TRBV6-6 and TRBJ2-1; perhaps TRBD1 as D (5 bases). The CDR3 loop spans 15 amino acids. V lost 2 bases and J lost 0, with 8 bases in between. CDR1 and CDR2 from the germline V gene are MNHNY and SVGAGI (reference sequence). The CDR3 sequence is CASSYADSSYNEQFF. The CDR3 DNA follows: TGTGCCAGCAGTTACGCCGACAGCTCCTACAATGAGCAGTTCTTC.

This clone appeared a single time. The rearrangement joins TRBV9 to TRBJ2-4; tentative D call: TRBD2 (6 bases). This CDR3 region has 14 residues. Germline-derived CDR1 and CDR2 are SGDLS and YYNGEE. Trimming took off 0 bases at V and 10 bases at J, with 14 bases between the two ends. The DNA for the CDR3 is TGTGCCAGCAGCGTAGATAGCGGATCTTTGATTCAGTACTTC. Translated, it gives CASSVDSGSLIQYF.

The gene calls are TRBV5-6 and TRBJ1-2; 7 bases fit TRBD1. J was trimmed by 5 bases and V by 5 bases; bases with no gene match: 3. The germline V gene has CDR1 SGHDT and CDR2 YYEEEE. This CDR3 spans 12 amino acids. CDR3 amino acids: CASRTGLYGYTF. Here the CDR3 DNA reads TGTGCCAGCAGGACAGGGTTATATGGCTACACCTTC.

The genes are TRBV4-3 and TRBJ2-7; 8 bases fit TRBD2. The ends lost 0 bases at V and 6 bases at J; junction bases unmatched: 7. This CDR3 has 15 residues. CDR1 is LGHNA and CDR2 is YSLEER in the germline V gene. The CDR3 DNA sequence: TGCGCCAGCAGCCAAGAGAGCGGGAGTAGGGGCGAGCAGTACTTC. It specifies CASSQESGSRGEQYF.

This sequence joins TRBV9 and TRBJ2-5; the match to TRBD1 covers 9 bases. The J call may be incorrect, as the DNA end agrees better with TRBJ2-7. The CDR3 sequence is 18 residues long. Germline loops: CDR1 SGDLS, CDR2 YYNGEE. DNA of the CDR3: TGTGCCAGCAGCGCATACAGACAGGGGGAAAATTTCGCCCACGAGCAGTACTTC. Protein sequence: CASSAYRQGENFAHEQYF.

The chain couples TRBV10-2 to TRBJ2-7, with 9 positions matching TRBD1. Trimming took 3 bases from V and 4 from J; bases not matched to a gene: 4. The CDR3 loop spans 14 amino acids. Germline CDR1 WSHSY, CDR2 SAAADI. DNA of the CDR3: TGCGCCAGCAGTGATGGGGGACAGGGTTACGAGCAGTACTTC. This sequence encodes CASSDGGQGYEQYF.

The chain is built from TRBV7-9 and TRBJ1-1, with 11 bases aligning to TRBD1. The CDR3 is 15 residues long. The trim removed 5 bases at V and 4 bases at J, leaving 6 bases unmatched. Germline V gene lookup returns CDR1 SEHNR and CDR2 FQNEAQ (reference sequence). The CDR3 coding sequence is TGTGCCAGCAGCAGAGGGACAGGGGGGAGCACTGAAGCTTTCTTT. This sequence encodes CASSRGTGGSTEAFF.